What follows are 32 T cell receptor beta chains derived from one specimen sequenced in a study of neurological immune-mediated disorders. MiXCR, run by TCRdb on the 5' RACE reads, gives a single entry per CDR3 protein. In the table there are around 44,000 distinct CDR3 sequences, around 15% of which are singletons. The sample taken for sequencing was CD4+ T cells from blood. Receptors originate from a woman aged 55-70 years with HTLV-1-associated myelopathy (HAM/TSP).

This clonotype was detected ten times or more. The rearrangement uses TRBV10-3 and TRBJ2-5; D is tentatively TRBD1 or TRBD2 (5 bases each). The CDR3 contains 15 residues. V was clipped by 2 bases and J by 3 bases, with 13 bases between them. The germline CDR1 and CDR2 sequences are ENHRY and SYGVKD. CDR3: CAISENPGRKETQYF. Here the CDR3 DNA reads TGTGCCATCAGTGAGAACCCAGGGAGAAAAGAGACCCAGTACTTC.

This clonotype was counted at least ten times. CDR3 DNA: TGCAGTGCTAGACGCGATATTATGCCAGGACTTCCCCAGCAGTTCTTC. Its translation: CSARRDIMPGLPQQFF. The V and J genes are TRBV20-1 and TRBJ2-1, with a weak D call TRBD2 (5 bases). The CDR3 extends over 16 amino acids. Germline-derived CDR1 and CDR2 are DFQATT and SNEGSKA (reference sequence). V lost 2 bases, J lost 11 bases, and 25 bases lay in between.

The table lists this clonotype with many counts. CDR3 nucleotides: TGTGCCAGCAGCTTCCGGGAAGCTGGAAACACCATATATTTT. Translated, it gives CASSFREAGNTIYF. The chain recombines TRBV7-9 with TRBJ1-3; D gene uncertain. Trimming removed 3 bases from V and 2 bases from J, with 8 bases in between. The CDR3 runs to 14 residues. Germline lookup yields CDR1 SEHNR and CDR2 FQNEAQ (reference sequence).

The sample holds many counts of this clonotype. A much larger clonotype is one base distant, so this may be a read error. This chain joins TRBV7-9 and TRBJ2-2, with D perhaps TRBD1 (6 bases). Germline assignment: CDR1 SEHNR and CDR2 FQNEAQ (reference sequence). V lost 8 bases and J lost 0, with 13 bases in between. CDR3 length: 15 residues. The CDR3, as DNA: TGTGCCAGCCGGTCGGGACAAGCGAACACCGGGGAGCTGTTTTTT. It translates to CASRSGQANTGELFF.

There are many counts of this clonotype. The chain recombines TRBV5-1 with TRBJ1-1; TRBD1 aligns across 8 bases. The V and J ends lost 4 bases and 1 base, in that order; junction bases with no gene match: 6. CDR1 SGHRS and CDR2 YFSETQ come from the germline V gene. The CDR3 length is 15 residues. The DNA of the CDR3 is TGCGCCAGCAGCCGACAGGGGACTACGAACACTGAAGCTTTCTTT. Translated, it gives CASSRQGTTNTEAFF.

J is TRBJ2-7 and V is TRBV19, with TRBD1 matching over 8 bases. CDR1 is LNHDA, CDR2 SQIVND, per germline (reference sequence). V trimming: 7 bases; J trimming: 2 bases; junction bases outside the gene matches: 7. CDR3 length equals 14 residues. The CDR3 here is CASTLRDRPYEQYF. The CDR3, as DNA: TGTGCCAGTACACTCCGGGACAGGCCCTACGAGCAGTACTTC.

This clonotype has a count of ten or more. This sequence joins TRBV7-2 and TRBJ1-4, with TRBD1 as a possible D gene (5 bases). Germline V lookup: CDR1 SGHTA, CDR2 FQGNSA. The CDR3 runs to 17 residues. Trimming took 4 bases from V and 0 from J, leaving 15 bases between them. The CDR3 sequence is CASSWGGRGATNEKLFF. The DNA for the CDR3 is TGTGCCAGCAGCTGGGGAGGACGGGGCGCAACTAATGAAAAACTGTTTTTT.

At least ten counts were recorded for this clonotype. The chain uses TRBV29-1 and TRBJ1-4, with TRBD1 matching 7 bases. Germline V gives CDR1 SQVTM, CDR2 ANQGSEA. The V gene end was trimmed by 0 bases and the J gene end by 12 bases; junction bases not matched to a gene: 10. This CDR3 comprises 14 residues. This CDR3 is CSVEDQGVKGQLFF. Here the CDR3 DNA reads TGCAGCGTTGAAGATCAGGGGGTTAAGGGGCAACTGTTTTTT.

This clonotype was recorded many times. The V call is TRBV5-1, the J call TRBJ2-1, with 8 bases identical to TRBD1. V lost 1 base to trimming and J lost 8 bases; unmatched junction nucleotides: 14. Germline V gene lookup returns CDR1 SGHRS and CDR2 YFSETQ. The CDR3 sequence is 17 residues long. CDR3 bases: TGCGCCAGCAGCTTGCAACCCTCAGGGGGCGAATTTGATGAGCAGTTCTTC. Protein product: CASSLQPSGGEFDEQFF.

At least ten counts were recorded for this clonotype. The rearrangement joins TRBV20-1 to TRBJ2-2; TRBD2 is a possible D gene (7 bases). The germline V gene encodes CDR1 DFQATT and CDR2 SNEGSKA (reference sequence). Trimming left V 6 bases short and J 5 bases short, with 19 bases between. This CDR3 has 15 amino acids. CDR3 DNA sequence: TGCAGTGCCCTTAAAGGGGGGGGGGTTACCGGGGAGCTGTTTTTT. Amino acid sequence: CSALKGGGVTGELFF.

Ten or more counts support this clonotype. This sequence joins TRBV3-1 and TRBJ1-2, with TRBD1 identical over 8 bases. Trimming took 2 bases from V and 4 from J; bases not matched to a gene: 6. The CDR3 is made up of 15 amino acids. Germline CDR1 and CDR2: LGHDT and YNNKEL (reference sequence). CDR3 loop: CASSQMSDRGYGYTF. The DNA for the CDR3 is TGTGCCAGCAGCCAAATGTCCGACAGGGGCTATGGCTACACCTTC.

Many counts were recorded for this clonotype. The CDR3 reads CASLEWAGGLNEQFF. In DNA form, the CDR3 reads TGTGCCAGCCTGGAGTGGGCGGGGGGCCTTAATGAGCAGTTCTTC. The chain recombines TRBV5-6 with TRBJ2-1, with 8 bases lining up with TRBD2. CDR3 length: 15 residues. Germline CDR1 reads SGHDT; CDR2 reads YYEEEE. The V and J ends lost 7 bases and 7 bases, in that order; junction bases with no gene match: 13.

The table lists this clonotype with many counts. The chain has TRBV20-1 and TRBJ2-7; 8 bases line up with TRBD1. CDR1 DFQATT and CDR2 SNEGSKA come from the germline V gene (reference sequence). V shed 3 bases and J 2 bases; nucleotides not matched to a gene: 12. This CDR3 spans 16 amino acids. CDR3 in amino acids: CSARQGAGWSPYEQYF. For the CDR3, the DNA is TGCAGTGCTAGGCAGGGGGCTGGGTGGAGTCCCTACGAGCAGTACTTC.

There are many counts of this clonotype. The CDR3 DNA follows: TGTGCCAGCAGCCTTAAACTCCGAACCGGGACGTCGGACACTGAAGCTTTCTTT. Amino acid sequence: CASSLKLRTGTSDTEAFF. This chain connects TRBV5-5 to TRBJ1-1; tentatively, D is TRBD1 (5 bases). The ends were cut back, 4 bases at V and 3 bases at J, with 25 bases in the middle. The length of the CDR3 is 18 residues. Germline CDR1 and CDR2: SGHKS and YYEKEE (reference sequence).

This clonotype was seen at least ten times. The chain uses TRBV3-1 and TRBJ2-7; 10 nucleotides align to TRBD2. V lost 6 bases and J lost 5; bases outside the gene matches: 7. This CDR3 is built from 14 residues. Per the germline V gene, CDR1 is LGHDT and CDR2 is YNNKEL (reference sequence). The CDR3 spells CASRPSGGFDEQYF. The CDR3 bases are TGTGCCAGCAGGCCTAGCGGGGGCTTTGACGAGCAGTACTTC.

This clonotype showed up many times. The chain carries TRBV20-1 and TRBJ1-2; tentative D call: TRBD1 (5 bases). V was pared by 3 bases and J by 4 bases, with 15 bases between. Germline CDR1 and CDR2: DFQATT and SNEGSKA (reference sequence). The CDR3 spans 14 residues. CDR3 coding DNA: TGCAGTGCTAGTTTGCCGGGGGTGGCCTATGGCTACACCTTC. Translated: CSASLPGVAYGYTF.

The V and J genes are TRBV30 and TRBJ1-5, with D hard to call. Germline V gene data show CDR1 as GTSNPN and CDR2 as SVGIG (reference sequence). V dropped 2 bases and J dropped 5 bases, with 13 bases sitting between them. This CDR3 contains 14 residues. This chain's CDR3 is CAWSYGNNDQPQHF. The CDR3 DNA is TGTGCCTGGAGTTATGGGAATAACGATCAGCCCCAGCATTTT.

This clonotype showed up many times. V usage is TRBV21-1 and J usage is TRBJ2-1; TRBD1, the table's D call, was not compared with the DNA. TRBV21-1 is described as a pseudogene. The CDR3 totals 16 residues. CDR3 sequence: CASRPTGHRSYNEQFF. The CDR3 DNA follows: TGTGCCAGCAGACCTACGGGACACCGCTCCTACAATGAGCAGTTCTTC.

Concerning this clonotype itself: This sequence may be a read error, since a much larger clone differs from it by one base. This rearrangement joins TRBV9 to TRBJ1-1, with D unclear. Germline CDR1 is SGDLS and CDR2 is YYNGEE. The length of the CDR3 is 15 residues. CDR3 protein: CASSPVMGTYTEALF. The CDR3 nucleotides are TGTGCCAGCAGCCCAGTTATGGGTACATACACTGAAGCTTTATTT.

This clonotype has at least ten counts. The chain links TRBV19 to TRBJ2-6; D remains ambiguous. V lost 5 bases and J lost 0, with 11 bases in between. The CDR3 totals 16 residues. The germline V gene has CDR1 LNHDA and CDR2 SQIVND (reference sequence). CDR3 region: CASSPIPNSGANVLTF. The CDR3 nucleotides are TGTGCCAGTAGTCCCATTCCGAACTCTGGGGCCAACGTCCTGACTTTC.

This clonotype was detected ten times or more. The chain combines TRBV6-5 with TRBJ1-2; D not certain. CDR1 MNHEY and CDR2 SVGAGI come from the germline V gene. CDR3 length equals 16 residues. Deletions cut 0 bases from V and 4 bases from J, with 15 bases between. The CDR3 region has the DNA TGTGCCAGCAGTTACTCGATTTATGGCAGCTCCTATGGCTACACCTTC. Its translation is CASSYSIYGSSYGYTF.

This clonotype was seen ten or more times. The J gene is TRBJ2-3, the V gene TRBV6-6; the match to TRBD2 covers 8 bases. The V segment lost 4 bases and the J segment 0 bases; nucleotides outside the gene matches: 9. CDR1 and CDR2 from the germline V gene are MNHNY and SVGAGI (reference sequence). There are 17 residues in the CDR3. The CDR3 is CASSLAGGPLSTDTQYF. The CDR3 DNA follows: TGTGCCAGCAGTTTGGCGGGGGGACCTCTTAGCACAGATACGCAGTATTTT.

In its sample, this clonotype was seen many times. The chain combines TRBV19 with TRBJ2-3; 9 bases map to TRBD2. The CDR3 loop spans 16 amino acids. In germline, CDR1 is LNHDA, CDR2 SQIVND (reference sequence). Trimming took 5 bases from V and 0 from J; bases not matched to a gene: 6. DNA of the CDR3: TGTGCCAGTAGTGGCCGTGGGACTAGCAGCACAGATACGCAGTATTTT. This codes for CASSGRGTSSTDTQYF.

This clonotype showed up many times. The chain carries TRBV20-1 and TRBJ1-1; D remains unclear. V lost 7 bases, J lost 6 bases, and 15 bases lay in between. The V gene's germline CDR1 is DFQATT and CDR2 SNEGSKA (reference sequence). The CDR3 loop spans 12 amino acids. The DNA of the CDR3 is TGCAGTGTCCCCAGCTTCGGGGCTGAAGCTTTCTTT. Its protein is CSVPSFGAEAFF.

This clonotype has ten or more counts. This chain links TRBV2 with TRBJ2-2, with 15 bases matching TRBD2. The V gene's germline CDR1 is SNHLY and CDR2 FYNNEI. This CDR3 region has 16 residues. V trimming: 7 bases; J trimming: 8 bases; junction bases outside the gene matches: 8. CDR3 residues: CASTIGLAGGLGELFF. DNA of the CDR3: TGTGCCAGCACCATCGGACTAGCGGGGGGGCTGGGGGAGCTGTTTTTT.

This clonotype occurred many times. The chain employs TRBV28 and TRBJ2-1; 9 nucleotides agree with TRBD2. Germline V CDR1 and CDR2: MDHEN, SYDVKM. This CDR3 has 15 amino acids. The V segment lost 3 bases and the J segment 8 bases; nucleotides outside the gene matches: 8. The CDR3 DNA sequence: TGTGCCAGCAGTTTGTGGCGGGGGGGCTGGGATGAGCAGTTCTTC. Protein: CASSLWRGGWDEQFF. The full variable domain, completed using reference TRBV28 and TRBJ2-1, is DVKVTQSSRYLVKRTGEKVFLECVQDMDHENMFWYRQDPGLGLRLIYFSYDVKMKEKGDIPEGYSVSREKKERFSLILESASTNQTSMYLCASSLWRGGWDEQFFGPGTRLTVL.

This clonotype was recorded at least ten times. The chain carries TRBV7-3 and TRBJ2-7; possible D gene TRBD2, 6 bases. Germline lookup yields CDR1 SGHTA and CDR2 FQGTGA. V was cut by 2 bases and J by 0 bases, with 11 bases left in between. The CDR3 sequence is 15 residues long. The CDR3 DNA reads TGTGCCAGCAGCTTACGCGCGGGGCCCTCCTACGAGCAGTACTTC. Residues: CASSLRAGPSYEQYF.

This clonotype showed up many times. The chain uses TRBV2 and TRBJ2-4; 10 positions match TRBD1. Trimming at V came to 4 bases and at J to 3 bases, leaving 6 bases not matched to a gene. The CDR3 covers 16 residues. The germline V gene encodes CDR1 SNHLY and CDR2 FYNNEI. The CDR3 here is CASSARQGAGKNIQYF. The CDR3 coding sequence is TGTGCCAGCAGTGCTAGACAGGGGGCTGGCAAAAACATTCAGTACTTC.

The table lists this clonotype with many counts. The chain uses TRBV20-1 and TRBJ1-6, with 7 bases fitting TRBD1. The CDR3 is 15 residues long. The germline gives CDR1 DFQATT, CDR2 SNEGSKA (reference sequence). With 1 base clipped from V and 6 bases from J, the junction kept 6 bases outside the gene matches. The CDR3 sequence: CSARVRTGVNSPLHF. CDR3 sequence (DNA): TGCAGTGCTAGAGTAAGGACAGGCGTTAATTCACCCCTCCACTTT.

In this sample, this clonotype turned up many times. The CDR3, as DNA: TGTGCCAGCAGCTTAGGGTCGGGTAGCGGGGGTGACGAGCAGTACTTC. This sequence encodes CASSLGSGSGGDEQYF. The chain joins TRBV7-9 to TRBJ2-7; 9 bases are shared with TRBD2. V was clipped by 1 base and J by 5 bases; unmatched bases: 9. Germline V lookup: CDR1 SEHNR, CDR2 FQNEAQ (reference sequence). The CDR3 sequence is 16 residues long.

V and J are TRBV20-1 and TRBJ2-1; D perhaps matches TRBD1 (6 bases). Trimming cost V 2 bases and J 2 bases, with 16 bases left between them. The CDR3 spans 16 residues. CDR1 DFQATT and CDR2 SNEGSKA come from the germline V gene (reference sequence). The CDR3: CSARRNLQGAYNEQFF. The CDR3 DNA follows: TGCAGTGCTAGACGAAATCTACAGGGAGCCTACAATGAGCAGTTCTTC.

This clonotype was recorded at least ten times. V is TRBV20-1 and J is TRBJ1-4; 10 bases line up with TRBD1. Unmatched junction bases numbered 6, after V lost 6 bases and J lost 8 bases. Looked up from germline, CDR1 is DFQATT and CDR2 is SNEGSKA (reference sequence). This CDR3 has 13 amino acids. Written as DNA, the CDR3 is TGCAGTGCCCTGGGACAGGGGAAGGAAAAACTGTTTTTT. Encoded protein: CSALGQGKEKLFF.